Following are 32 T cell receptor beta chains from one sample sequenced in a study of T cells after yellow fever vaccination. In TCRdb, the 5' RACE reads were re-called with MiXCR into one record per CDR3 protein. This sample has over 250,000 distinct CDR3 sequences, with around 5.3% found just once. The input for sequencing was CD4+ T cells sorted from PBMCs, taken on the day of the yellow fever booster vaccination. The receptors come from a man younger than 30 who received the YFV17D yellow fever vaccine.

The V and J genes are TRBV6-6 and TRBJ2-5, with 8 nucleotides matching TRBD1. Germline lookup yields CDR1 MNHNY and CDR2 SVGAGI (reference sequence). Trimming took 5 bases from V and 4 from J; bases not matched to a gene: 9. There are 15 residues in the CDR3. The CDR3 nucleotides read TGTGCCAGCAGTACCCCCGGACAGGGTAGAGAGACCCAGTACTTC. Translating it yields CASSTPGQGRETQYF.

In its sample, this clonotype was seen a few times. This chain links TRBV5-1 with TRBJ1-5; 9 nucleotides match TRBD1. Germline V CDR1 and CDR2: SGHRS, YFSETQ. The CDR3 covers 13 residues. Germline trimming cut 5 bases from V and 4 bases from J; bases unmatched to any gene: 1. CDR3 in DNA: TGCGCCAGCAGAGGACAGGGGAATCAGCCCCAGCATTTT. Its protein product is CASRGQGNQPQHF.

This clonotype was seen only once. This could be a read error, since a much larger clone is one nucleotide away. The chain has TRBV12-3 or TRBV12-4 and TRBJ1-2; possibly TRBD1 for D (5 bases). CDR3 length: 11 residues. The ends were cut back, 7 bases at V and 4 bases at J, with 7 bases in the middle. DNA for the CDR3: TGTGCCAGCACTCAGGGCTATGGCTACACCTTC. This sequence encodes CASTQGYGYTF.

This clonotype was observed many times. The gene calls are TRBV11-1 and TRBJ2-2; tentative D call: TRBD1 (5 bases). Germline V gene lookup returns CDR1 SGHAT and CDR2 FQDESV (reference sequence). The length of the CDR3 is 14 residues. Between the trimmed V and J ends, which lost 3 bases and 3 bases, there was a span of 8 bases. The CDR3 DNA is TGTGCCAGCAGCTTCCAGGGTGACACCGGGGAGCTGTTTTTT. As protein: CASSFQGDTGELFF.

This clonotype appeared a few times. The chain joins TRBV19 to TRBJ2-3; 8 positions agree with TRBD2. The CDR3 is 14 residues long. From germline, CDR1 is LNHDA and CDR2 SQIVND (reference sequence). Trimming removed 4 bases from V and 4 bases from J; junction bases left unmatched: 4. CDR3 nucleotide sequence: TGTGCCAGTAGTAGGGGGACTAGTTCAGATACGCAGTATTTT. Amino acids: CASSRGTSSDTQYF. The complete variable domain, with remaining parts taken from reference TRBV19 and TRBJ2-3, reads DGGITQSPKYLFRKEGQNVTLSCEQNLNHDAMYWYRQDPGQGLRLIYYSQIVNDFQKGDIAEGYSVSREKKESFPLTVTSAQKNPTAFYLCASSRGTSSDTQYFGPGTRLTVL.

This clonotype appeared many times. The chain couples TRBV7-9 to TRBJ1-1, with D maybe TRBD1 (6 bases). Between the trimmed V and J ends, which lost 2 bases and 1 base, there was a span of 11 bases. CDR3 length: 15 residues. Germline assignment: CDR1 SEHNR and CDR2 FQNEAQ (reference sequence). The chain's CDR3 is CASSLQGTTNTEAFF. The CDR3 DNA is TGTGCCAGCAGCTTACAGGGGACTACGAACACTGAAGCTTTCTTT.

This clonotype was seen a handful of times. The V and J genes are TRBV6-1 and TRBJ2-1; D not resolved. The germline V gene has CDR1 MNHNS and CDR2 SASEGT. V was shortened by 1 base and J by 10 bases, with 11 bases between the two germline ends. The CDR3 spans 13 residues. The CDR3 DNA sequence: TGTGCCAGCAGTGAAGTACCTAGTGGGGAGCAGTTCTTC. Translation gives CASSEVPSGEQFF.

This clonotype was recorded many times. This sequence joins TRBV12-3 or TRBV12-4 and TRBJ1-2; 7 bases are shared with TRBD1. CDR3 length equals 13 residues. With V trimmed by 5 bases and J by 4 bases, 4 bases remained unmatched. CDR3 region: CASSLGTVYGYTF. Here the CDR3 DNA reads TGTGCCAGCAGTCTCGGGACAGTCTATGGCTACACCTTC.

This clonotype was seen more than once but under ten times. This chain uses TRBV5-4 with TRBJ2-2; a possible D gene is TRBD1 (5 bases). Germline V CDR1 and CDR2: SGHNT, YYREEE (reference sequence). With 5 bases removed from V and 2 bases from J, the gap between germline ends came to 10 bases. This CDR3 comprises 14 residues. The CDR3 DNA reads as TGTGCCAGCAGAGGGGATGTAAACACCGGGGAGCTGTTTTTT. It translates to CASRGDVNTGELFF.

The table lists this clonotype with a few counts. J is TRBJ1-1 and V is TRBV5-1; D not resolved. V was pared by 7 bases and J by 7 bases, with 11 bases between. There are 11 residues in the CDR3. Germline V lookup: CDR1 SGHRS, CDR2 YFSETQ. CDR3 residues: CASYDIGEAFF. CDR3 coding DNA: TGCGCCAGCTACGATATCGGTGAAGCTTTCTTT.

This clonotype was found a few times. This rearrangement joins TRBV25-1 to TRBJ1-6, with 8 positions matching TRBD1. The junction had 6 bases not matched to a gene; V was cut back by 4 bases and J by 7 bases. The CDR3 covers 15 residues. Germline loops: CDR1 MGHDK, CDR2 SYGVNS. CDR3 loop: CASSGMTGANSPLHF. For the CDR3, the DNA is TGTGCCAGCAGTGGCATGACAGGGGCGAATTCACCCCTCCACTTT.

This clonotype was recorded a few times. A much larger clone sits a single nucleotide away, making a read error possible. The rearrangement links TRBV9 to TRBJ1-2; a weak D match, TRBD1 (5 bases). CDR1 and CDR2 (germline): SGDLS, YYNGEE. V was cut by 0 bases and J by 2 bases, with 5 bases left in between. The length of the CDR3 is 13 residues. The CDR3 loop is CASSVAGNYGYTF. CDR3 DNA sequence: TGTGCCAGCAGCGTAGCAGGGAACTATGGCTACACCTTC.

This clonotype was found a few times. The chain joins TRBV12-3 or TRBV12-4 to TRBJ1-6; TRBD1 might be the D (5 bases). The ends were cut back, 8 bases at V and 6 bases at J, with 17 bases in the middle. CDR3 length: 15 amino acids. The CDR3 bases are TGTGCCAGCCGTGAGGGAGGGACGAGTAATTCACCCCTCCACTTT. This gives the protein CASREGGTSNSPLHF.

This clonotype was observed a handful of times. V gene TRBV28 combines with J gene TRBJ2-3; D possibly corresponds to TRBD2 (7 bases). Germline V gives CDR1 MDHEN, CDR2 SYDVKM. The CDR3 length is 15 residues. The ends were cut back, 3 bases at V and 4 bases at J, with 14 bases in the middle. Written as DNA, the CDR3 is TGTGCCAGCAGTTTGGCGGGGGCGAGGGCAGATACGCAGTATTTT. Protein sequence: CASSLAGARADTQYF.

This clonotype turned up a few times. The chain combines TRBV9 with TRBJ1-5; the match to TRBD1 covers 7 bases. Germline assignment: CDR1 SGDLS and CDR2 YYNGEE. With V trimmed by 4 bases and J by 10 bases, 11 bases remained unmatched. The CDR3 loop spans 14 amino acids. CDR3 DNA: TGTGCCAGCAGCCCAGGGGGGCAGGGTGTACCCCAGCATTTT. This translates into CASSPGGQGVPQHF.

In its sample, this clonotype was seen a few times. The CDR3 nucleotides read TGTGCCAGCTCACCAGGGCAGGGAAGCCCCTACGAGCAGTACTTC. It is translated as CASSPGQGSPYEQYF. The chain links TRBV18 to TRBJ2-7, with D possibly matching TRBD1 (5 bases). Germline values: CDR1 KGHSH, CDR2 LQKENI. This CDR3 region has 15 residues. V was pared by 2 bases and J by 2 bases, with 13 bases between.

This clonotype occurred many times. The chain couples TRBV21-1 to TRBJ1-2; the table calls TRBD1, which could not be checked here. TRBV21-1 corresponds to a pseudogene. The CDR3 loop spans 12 amino acids. The CDR3 sequence is CASSPGYYGYTF. DNA for the CDR3: TGTGCCAGCAGCCCGGGTTACTATGGCTACACCTTC.

This clonotype has at least ten counts. The chain employs TRBV5-1 and TRBJ1-3; D may be TRBD1 (5 bases). The CDR3 runs to 18 residues. Trimming shortened V by 0 bases and J by 4 bases, and 20 bases separated the two germline ends. Germline loops: CDR1 SGHRS, CDR2 YFSETQ. The CDR3 DNA reads as TGCGCCAGCAGCTTGGCCGTCTGGACGCCGGGACGGGGAAACACCATATATTTT. Translated: CASSLAVWTPGRGNTIYF.

This clonotype was detected ten times or more. V usage is TRBV24-1 and J usage is TRBJ2-6; the D is unclear. CDR3 length: 14 amino acids. The germline V gene has CDR1 KGHDR and CDR2 SFDVKD. Trimming left V 4 bases short and J 4 bases short, with 7 bases between. CDR3 sequence: CATSDRTGANVLTF. In DNA, the CDR3 is TGTGCCACCAGTGACAGAACAGGGGCCAACGTCCTGACTTTC.

The chain has TRBV18 and TRBJ1-6; D is unresolved. The CDR3 loop spans 13 amino acids. Germline V gene sequence: CDR1 KGHSH, CDR2 LQKENI. V shed 3 bases and J shed 10 bases, with 10 bases lying between them. The CDR3: CASSPVDRSPLHF. Written as DNA, the CDR3 is TGTGCCAGCTCACCCGTAGATCGCTCACCCCTCCACTTT. The full variable domain, completed using reference TRBV18 and TRBJ1-6, is NAGVMQNPRHLVRRRGQEARLRCSPMKGHSHVYWYRQLPEEGLKFMVYLQKENIIDESGMPKERFSAEFPKEGPSILRIQQVVRGDSAAYFCASSPVDRSPLHFGNGTRLTVT.

This clonotype was counted many times. The CDR3 loop is CASSVGGGDTQYF. The CDR3 DNA reads TGTGCCAGCAGCGTAGGCGGGGGGGATACGCAGTATTTT. The chain employs TRBV9 and TRBJ2-3; 8 bases line up with TRBD2. There are 13 residues in the CDR3. Germline-derived CDR1 and CDR2 are SGDLS and YYNGEE. The V and J ends lost 0 bases and 6 bases, in that order; junction bases with no gene match: 0.

The chain uses TRBV12-3 or TRBV12-4 and TRBJ1-2, with TRBD1 as a possible D gene (6 bases). This CDR3 is built from 15 residues. The germline V and J ends were trimmed by 3 bases and 0 bases, with 11 bases remaining between them. CDR3: CASSLGDKTNYGYTF. The CDR3 DNA is TGTGCCAGCAGTTTGGGGGACAAAACTAACTATGGCTACACCTTC.

As DNA, the CDR3 is TGTGCCAGCAACCATCGAGGGGGGAGGAATTCACCCCTCCACTTT. Residues: CASNHRGGRNSPLHF. V is TRBV6-5 and J is TRBJ1-6, with D tentatively TRBD1 (6 bases). The CDR3 consists of 15 residues. Per germline, CDR1 MNHEY and CDR2 SVGAGI. The germline V and J ends were trimmed by 7 bases and 7 bases, with 17 bases remaining between them.

This clonotype was picked up a small number of times. The chain is built from TRBV2 and TRBJ1-4; D gene ambiguous. V shed 8 bases and J shed 0 bases, with 4 bases lying between them. Per the germline V gene, CDR1 is SNHLY and CDR2 is FYNNEI. This CDR3 has 12 residues. CDR3 nucleotide sequence: TGTGCCAGCGCCGCAACTAATGAAAAACTGTTTTTT. The encoded protein is CASAATNEKLFF. Full variable domain (outside the CDR3, taken from reference TRBV2 and TRBJ1-4): EPEVTQTPSHQVTQMGQEVILRCVPISNHLYFYWYRQILGQKVEFLVSFYNNEISEKSEIFDDQFSVERPDGSNFTLKIRSTKLEDSAMYFCASAATNEKLFFGSGTQLSVL.

The sample holds a few counts of this clonotype. V usage is TRBV24-1 and J usage is TRBJ1-1, with D hard to call. The CDR3 consists of 11 residues. The germline V and J ends were trimmed by 9 bases and 5 bases, with 9 bases remaining between them. The germline CDR1 and CDR2 sequences are KGHDR and SFDVKD. The CDR3, as DNA: TGTGCCACCGTGGGGTATACTGAAGCTTTCTTT. Encoded protein: CATVGYTEAFF.

This clonotype occurred a few times. V and J are TRBV18 and TRBJ1-4; 7 bases agree with TRBD1. The germline gives CDR1 KGHSH, CDR2 LQKENI. The CDR3 length is 15 residues. V dropped 6 bases and J dropped 4; count of bases not matched to a gene: 8. CDR3 nucleotide sequence: TGTGCCAGCTCCCAGGCGACAGGGATTAATGAAAAACTGTTTTTT. It codes for CASSQATGINEKLFF.

This clonotype has more than one count but fewer than ten. The chain joins TRBV20-1 to TRBJ1-6; the match to TRBD1 covers 8 bases. This CDR3 region has 12 residues. Looked up from germline, CDR1 is DFQATT and CDR2 is SNEGSKA (reference sequence). V shed 4 bases and J 9 bases; nucleotides not matched to a gene: 2. The CDR3 DNA is TGCAGTGCTAAGGACAGGGTTTCACCCCTCCACTTT. As protein: CSAKDRVSPLHF.

The chain employs TRBV7-2 and TRBJ2-2, with TRBD1 matching over 12 bases. There are 15 residues in the CDR3. The V gene end was trimmed by 5 bases and the J gene end by 8 bases; junction bases not matched to a gene: 6. CDR1 is SGHTA and CDR2 is FQGNSA in the germline V gene. CDR3 in DNA: TGTGCCAGCAGCCGACAGGGACAGGGGGCAGGGGAGCTGTTTTTT. As protein: CASSRQGQGAGELFF.

This clonotype was seen many times. CDR3 in DNA: TGTGCCAGCAGCTTGTGGACTGAAGCTTTCTTT. It translates to CASSLWTEAFF. The J gene is TRBJ1-1, the V gene TRBV5-6; D not resolved. Germline CDR1 SGHDT, CDR2 YYEEEE. CDR3 length: 11 residues. The V end lost 1 base, the J end lost 5 bases, and 3 bases lay between the germline ends.

This clonotype has only a few counts. The CDR3 loop reads CASSLASAGEKLFF. CDR3 sequence (DNA): TGTGCCAGCAGCTTAGCCAGCGCAGGGGAAAAACTGTTTTTT. The chain links TRBV7-6 to TRBJ1-4; D is perhaps TRBD1 (5 bases). V shed 0 bases and J shed 8 bases, with 10 bases lying between them. CDR1 and CDR2 from the germline V gene are SGHVS and FNYEAQ. CDR3 length: 14 residues.

Of note for this clonotype: A single base separates this from a much larger clone, so it may be a read error. This sequence joins TRBV5-1 and TRBJ1-1; possible D gene TRBD1, 6 bases. The CDR3 runs to 14 residues. Germline V gene lookup returns CDR1 SGHRS and CDR2 YFSETQ. CDR3 coding DNA: TGCGCCAGCAGCTTGGATCCGGGGGGCACTGTAGCTTTCTTT. As protein: CASSLDPGGTVAFF.

On this clonotype: Compared with germline, one end of the junction differs, possibly owing to a read error. The gene calls are TRBV7-2 and TRBJ2-5, with 8 bases that match TRBD2. Germline V CDR1 and CDR2: SGHTA, FQGNSA. The length of the CDR3 is 15 residues. CDR3 nucleotides: TGTGCCAGCAGCGTAGCGGGGTCAGGACAAGAGACCCAGTACTTC. Protein sequence: CASSVAGSGQETQYF.